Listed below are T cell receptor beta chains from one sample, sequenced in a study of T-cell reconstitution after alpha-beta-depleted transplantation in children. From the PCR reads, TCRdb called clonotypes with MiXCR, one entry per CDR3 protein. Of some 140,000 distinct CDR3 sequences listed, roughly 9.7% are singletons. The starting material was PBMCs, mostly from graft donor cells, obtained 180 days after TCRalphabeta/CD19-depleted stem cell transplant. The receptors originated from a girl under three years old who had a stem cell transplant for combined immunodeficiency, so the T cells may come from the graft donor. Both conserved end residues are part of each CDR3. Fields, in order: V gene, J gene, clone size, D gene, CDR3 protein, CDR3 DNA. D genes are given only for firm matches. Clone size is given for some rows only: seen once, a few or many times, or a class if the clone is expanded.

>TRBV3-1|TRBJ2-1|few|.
CASSRSEVSEQFF
TGTGCCAGCAGCCGGTCCGAGGTCAGTGAGCAGTTCTTC
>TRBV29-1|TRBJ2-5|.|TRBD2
CSARSSGRGQETQYF
TGCAGCGCCAGATCTAGCGGGAGAGGGCAAGAGACCCAGTACTTC
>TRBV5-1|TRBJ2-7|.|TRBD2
CASSTFSGSYEQYF
TGCGCCAGCAGCACCTTTAGCGGGAGCTACGAGCAGTACTTC
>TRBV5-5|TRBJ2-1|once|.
CASSLFAGVRAIGQFF
TGTGCCAGCAGCTTGTTCGCAGGGGTTCGGGCCATTGGGCAGTTCTTC
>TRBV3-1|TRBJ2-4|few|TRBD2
CASSQGRLALQYF
TGTGCCAGCAGCCAAGGGAGACTAGCATTACAGTACTTC
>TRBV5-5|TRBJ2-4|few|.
CASSLDRWQGTNIQYF
TGTGCCAGCAGCTTGGATCGGTGGCAGGGAACAAACATTCAGTACTTC
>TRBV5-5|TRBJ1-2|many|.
CASSLEPRNYGYTF
TGTGCCAGCAGCTTGGAACCGAGAAACTATGGCTACACCTTC
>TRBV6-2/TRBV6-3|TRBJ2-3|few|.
CASSPRGWSTDTQYF
TGTGCCAGCAGTCCACGCGGCTGGAGCACAGATACGCAGTATTTT
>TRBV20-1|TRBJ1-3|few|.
CSASKTVIGNTIYF
TGCAGTGCTAGCAAAACAGTGATTGGAAACACCATATATTTT
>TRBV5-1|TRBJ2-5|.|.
CASSLEVGGQKTQYF
TGCGCCAGCAGCTTGGAGGTTGGGGGTCAGAAGACCCAGTACTTC
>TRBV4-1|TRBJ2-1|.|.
CASSHIKRYNKQFF
TGCGCCAGCAGCCACATCAAGCGGTACAATAAGCAGTTCTTC
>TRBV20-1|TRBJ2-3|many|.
CSATNGDSTDTQYF
TGCAGTGCTACCAACGGGGATAGCACAGATACGCAGTATTTT
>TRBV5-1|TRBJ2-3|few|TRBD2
CASTRLAGGTDTQYF
TGCGCCAGCACCCGACTAGCGGGGGGAACAGATACGCAGTATTTT
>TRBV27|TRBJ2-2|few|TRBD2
CASSPGLAGRTGELFF
TGTGCCAGCAGTCCGGGACTAGCGGGACGAACCGGGGAGCTGTTTTTT
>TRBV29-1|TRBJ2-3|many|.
CSVLQGADTQYF
TGCAGCGTACTACAGGGCGCAGATACGCAGTATTTT
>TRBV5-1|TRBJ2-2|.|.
CASSLGTNSGELFF
TGCGCCAGCAGCTTGGGAACAAACTCCGGGGAGCTGTTTTTT
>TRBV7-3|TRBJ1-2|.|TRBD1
CASSLGAGGDYGYTF
TGTGCCAGCAGCTTAGGGGCAGGGGGCGACTATGGCTACACCTTC
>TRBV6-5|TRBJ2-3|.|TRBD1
CASSLTGSQYF
TGTGCCAGCAGCTTGACAGGGTCGCAGTATTTT
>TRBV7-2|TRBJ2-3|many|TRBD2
CASSLLAVPTDTQYF
TGTGCCAGCAGTCTTCTAGCGGTACCCACAGATACGCAGTATTTT
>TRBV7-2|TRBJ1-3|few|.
CASSLAWQVHTIYF
TGTGCCAGCAGCTTAGCGTGGCAGGTCCACACCATATATTTT
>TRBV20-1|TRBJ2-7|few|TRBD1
CSATTGEYLLNYEQYF
TGCAGTGCTACGACAGGGGAATACCTCCTGAACTACGAGCAGTACTTC
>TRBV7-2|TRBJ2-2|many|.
CASSLAENTGELFF
TGTGCCAGCAGCTTAGCGGAGAACACCGGGGAGCTGTTTTTT
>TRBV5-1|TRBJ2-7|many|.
CASSWGKSYEQYF
TGCGCCAGCAGCTGGGGCAAATCCTACGAGCAGTACTTC
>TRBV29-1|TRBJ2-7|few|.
CSVEGVYEQYF
TGCAGCGTTGAGGGGGTTTACGAGCAGTACTTC
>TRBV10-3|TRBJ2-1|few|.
CAIGNTSRLFNEQFF
TGTGCCATCGGGAACACGAGTCGACTCTTCAATGAGCAGTTCTTC
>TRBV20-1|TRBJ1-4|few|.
CSASGGRATNEKLFF
TGCAGTGCTAGTGGGGGGCGGGCAACTAATGAAAAACTGTTTTTT
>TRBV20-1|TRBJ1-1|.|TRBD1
CSARDGQGRLRAFF
TGCAGTGCTAGAGATGGACAGGGGAGACTTCGAGCTTTCTTT
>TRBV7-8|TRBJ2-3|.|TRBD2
CASSTGLAGTDTQYF
TGTGCCAGCAGCACGGGACTAGCGGGCACAGATACGCAGTATTTT
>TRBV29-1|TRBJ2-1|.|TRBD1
CSVDRGQGETQFF
TGCAGCGTTGACAGGGGGCAGGGGGAGACCCAGTTCTTC
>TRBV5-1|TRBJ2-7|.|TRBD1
CASSPRLKTGPYEQYF
TGCGCCAGCAGCCCACGACTTAAGACAGGGCCCTACGAGCAGTACTTC